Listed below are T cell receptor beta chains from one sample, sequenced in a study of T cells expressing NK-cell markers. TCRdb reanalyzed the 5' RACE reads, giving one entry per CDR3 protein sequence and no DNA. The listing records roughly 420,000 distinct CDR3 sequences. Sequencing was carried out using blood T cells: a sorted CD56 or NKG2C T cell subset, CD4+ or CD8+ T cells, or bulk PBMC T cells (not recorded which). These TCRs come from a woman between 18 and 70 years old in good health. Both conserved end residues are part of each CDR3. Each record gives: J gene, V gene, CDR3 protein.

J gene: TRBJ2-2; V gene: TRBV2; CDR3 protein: CATGGRPANTGELFF
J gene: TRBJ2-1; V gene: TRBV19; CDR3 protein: CASSIGRGHDNEQFF
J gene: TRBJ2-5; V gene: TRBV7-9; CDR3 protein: CASSPGQGDQETQYF
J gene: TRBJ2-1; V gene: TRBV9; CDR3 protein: CASSAPGMYSYNEQFF
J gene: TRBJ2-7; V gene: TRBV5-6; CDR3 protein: CASSLSSGRKSYEQYF
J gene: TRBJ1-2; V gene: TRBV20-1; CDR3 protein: CSATGGVYGYTF
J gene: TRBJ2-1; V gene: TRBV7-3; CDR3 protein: CASSLRRGSYNEQFF
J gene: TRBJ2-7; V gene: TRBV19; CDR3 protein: CASSIAPTSSYEQYF
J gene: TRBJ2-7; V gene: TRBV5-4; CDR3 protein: CASSFKSDGSYEQYF
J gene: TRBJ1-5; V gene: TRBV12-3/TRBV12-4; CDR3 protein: CASSSDRLSNQPQHF
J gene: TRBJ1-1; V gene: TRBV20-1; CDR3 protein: CSAGTAATGTLNTEAFF
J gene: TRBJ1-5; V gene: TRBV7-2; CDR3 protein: CASSVDREQPQHF
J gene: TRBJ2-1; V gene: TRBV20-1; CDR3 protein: CSAREQGGLSYNEQFF
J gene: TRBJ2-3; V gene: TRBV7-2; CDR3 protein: CASSLERELDTQYF
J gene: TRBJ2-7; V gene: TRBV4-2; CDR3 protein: CASSQNTGQGAWEQYF
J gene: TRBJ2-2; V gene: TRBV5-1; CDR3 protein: CASSLLGPLNTGELFF
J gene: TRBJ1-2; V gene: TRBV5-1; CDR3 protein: CASSLGDIAQGYTF
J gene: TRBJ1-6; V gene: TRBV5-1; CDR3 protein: CASSSPGSGSPLHF
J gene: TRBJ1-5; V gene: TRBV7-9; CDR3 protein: CASSLELGGTGQPQHF
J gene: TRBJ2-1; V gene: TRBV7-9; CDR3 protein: CASSFDWTEQFF
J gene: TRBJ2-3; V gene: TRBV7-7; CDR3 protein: CASSLAASAGRQYF
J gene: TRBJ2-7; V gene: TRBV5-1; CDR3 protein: CASSLGAFYEQYF
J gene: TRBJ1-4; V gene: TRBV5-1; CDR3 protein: CASSTRPDEKLFF
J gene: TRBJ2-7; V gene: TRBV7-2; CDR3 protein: CARRDSSYEQYF
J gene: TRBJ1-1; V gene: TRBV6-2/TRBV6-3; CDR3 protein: CASSREYTEAFF
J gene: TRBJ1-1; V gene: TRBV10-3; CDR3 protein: CAISETGENTEAFF